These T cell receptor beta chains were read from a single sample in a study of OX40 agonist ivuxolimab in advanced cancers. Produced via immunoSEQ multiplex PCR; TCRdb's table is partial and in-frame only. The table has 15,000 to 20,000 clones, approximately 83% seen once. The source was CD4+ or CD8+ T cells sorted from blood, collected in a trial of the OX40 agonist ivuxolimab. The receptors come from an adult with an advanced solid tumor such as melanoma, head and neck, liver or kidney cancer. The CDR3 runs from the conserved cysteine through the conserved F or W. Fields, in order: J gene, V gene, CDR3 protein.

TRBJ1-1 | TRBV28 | CASSWTGTNTEAFF
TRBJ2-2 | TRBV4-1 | CASSRAGSRTGELFF
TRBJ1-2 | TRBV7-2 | CASSLGTQGPLDYGYTF
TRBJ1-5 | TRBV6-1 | CASSEGGVENQPQHF
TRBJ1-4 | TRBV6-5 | CASSFQGWGDLFF
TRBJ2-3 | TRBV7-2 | CASSLVPVAGLASTDTQYF
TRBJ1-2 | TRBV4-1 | CASSQGRNYGYTF
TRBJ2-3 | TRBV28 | CASSLILGGASTDTQYF
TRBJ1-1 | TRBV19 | CATAKGWTEAFF
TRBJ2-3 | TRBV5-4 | CASSFWGGDLYF
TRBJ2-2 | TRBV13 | CASSLLLAGELFF
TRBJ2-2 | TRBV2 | CASRHPSAGGTGELFF
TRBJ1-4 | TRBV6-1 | CASSEVRGRDEKLFF
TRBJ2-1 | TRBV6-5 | CASSYAAKQFF
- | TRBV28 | CASSHRDRVTYEQYF
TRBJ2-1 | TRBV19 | CASSLTSGGAHEQFF
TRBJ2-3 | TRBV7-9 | CASSSNTQYF
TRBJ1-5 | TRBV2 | CASAEDINQPQHF
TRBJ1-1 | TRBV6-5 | CASRRDGQNTEAFF
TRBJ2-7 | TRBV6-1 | CASSELDRIDYEQYF
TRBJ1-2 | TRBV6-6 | CASSYDVSRGYTF
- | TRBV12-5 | CASGPTLWGIEYEQYF
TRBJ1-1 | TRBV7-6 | CASSRSESYTEAFF
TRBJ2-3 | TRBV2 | CASSEEGRPGNTQYF
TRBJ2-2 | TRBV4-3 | CASSLATTSTGELFF
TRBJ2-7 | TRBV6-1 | CASSVRGFSYEQYF
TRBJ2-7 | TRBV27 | CASCRIGTAYEQYF
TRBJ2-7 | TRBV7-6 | CASSLGLHYEQYF
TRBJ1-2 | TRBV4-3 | CASSQSGFYTF
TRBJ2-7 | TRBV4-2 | CASSQESGDYYEQYF
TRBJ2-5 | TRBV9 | CASSSNRGNQYF
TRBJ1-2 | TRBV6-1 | CASSELDNYGYTF